This T cell receptor (beta chain) was identified during a study of CD8 T cells in Susac syndrome. Germline-derived CDR1 and CDR2 are DFQATT and SNEGSKA (reference sequence). The CDR3 sequence is 14 residues long. V shed 0 bases and J 8 bases; nucleotides not matched to a gene: 4. cDNA came from roughly 0.47 to 1 ug RNA primed by random hexamers. In TCRdb, the immunoSEQ multiplex PCR reads were re-called with MiXCR into one record per CDR3 protein. The data contain about 190,000 distinct CDR3 sequences, approximately 95% of them seen just once; the ten biggest clones take up 0.15% to 0.2%. The rearrangement joins TRBV20-1 to TRBJ2-1, with TRBD2 matching over 10 bases. The sequenced sample consisted of CD8+ T cells from PBMCs. This sequence was found in a human donor with Susac syndrome. CDR3 in DNA: TGCAGTGCTAGAGATTCCCTAGCGGGAGATGAGCAGTTCTTC. As protein: CSARDSLAGDEQFF.